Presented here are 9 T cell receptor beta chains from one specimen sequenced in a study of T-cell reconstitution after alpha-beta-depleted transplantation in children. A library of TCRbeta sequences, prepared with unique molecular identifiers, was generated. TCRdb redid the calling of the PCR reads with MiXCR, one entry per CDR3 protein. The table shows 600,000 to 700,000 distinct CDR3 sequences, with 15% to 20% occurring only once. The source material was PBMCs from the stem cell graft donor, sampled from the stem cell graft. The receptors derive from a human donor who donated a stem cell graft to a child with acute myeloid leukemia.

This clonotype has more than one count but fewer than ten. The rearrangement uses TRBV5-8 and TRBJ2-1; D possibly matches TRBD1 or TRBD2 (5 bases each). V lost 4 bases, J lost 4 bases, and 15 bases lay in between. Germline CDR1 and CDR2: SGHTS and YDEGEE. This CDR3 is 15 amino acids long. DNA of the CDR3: TGTGCCAGCAGCCCGGGGACGGACCTATACAATGAGCAGTTCTTC. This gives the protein CASSPGTDLYNEQFF.

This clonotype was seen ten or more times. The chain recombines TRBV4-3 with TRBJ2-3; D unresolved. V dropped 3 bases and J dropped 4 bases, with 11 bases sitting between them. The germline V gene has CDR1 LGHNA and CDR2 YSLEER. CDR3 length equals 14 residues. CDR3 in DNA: TGCGCCAGCAGCCAGCGACGTCGGGCAGATACGCAGTATTTT. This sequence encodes CASSQRRRADTQYF.

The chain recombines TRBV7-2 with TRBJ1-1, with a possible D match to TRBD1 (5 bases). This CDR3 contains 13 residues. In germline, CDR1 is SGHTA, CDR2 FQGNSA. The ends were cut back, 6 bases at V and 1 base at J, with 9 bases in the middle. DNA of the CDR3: TGTGCCAGCAGGGGGCAGCAGAACACTGAAGCTTTCTTT. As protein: CASRGQQNTEAFF.

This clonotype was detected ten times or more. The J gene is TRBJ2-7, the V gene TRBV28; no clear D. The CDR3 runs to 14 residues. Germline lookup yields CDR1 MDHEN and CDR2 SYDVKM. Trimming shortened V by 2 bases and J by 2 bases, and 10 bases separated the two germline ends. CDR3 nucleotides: TGTGCCAGCAGTTTAGGTGAAGCAGCCTACGAGCAGTACGTC. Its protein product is CASSLGEAAYEQYV.

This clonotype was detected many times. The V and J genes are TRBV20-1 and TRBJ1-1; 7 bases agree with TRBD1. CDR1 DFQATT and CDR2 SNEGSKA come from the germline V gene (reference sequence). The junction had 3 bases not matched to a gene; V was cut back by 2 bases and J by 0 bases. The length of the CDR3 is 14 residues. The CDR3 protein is CSARPGTVNTEAFF. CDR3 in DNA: TGCAGTGCTAGACCCGGGACAGTGAACACTGAAGCTTTCTTT.

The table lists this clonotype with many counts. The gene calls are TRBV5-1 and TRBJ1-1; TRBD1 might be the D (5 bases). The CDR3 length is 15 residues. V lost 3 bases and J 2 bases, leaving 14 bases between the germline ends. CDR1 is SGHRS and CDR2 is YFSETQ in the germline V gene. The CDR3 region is CASSSLGPSNTEAFF. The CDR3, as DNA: TGCGCCAGCAGCTCATTGGGACCGAGTAACACTGAAGCTTTCTTT.

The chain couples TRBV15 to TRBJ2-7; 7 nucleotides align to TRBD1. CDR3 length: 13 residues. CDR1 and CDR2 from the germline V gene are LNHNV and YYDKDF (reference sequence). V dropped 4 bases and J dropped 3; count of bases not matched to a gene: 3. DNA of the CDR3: TGTGCCACCAGCATTGGACAGGACTACGAGCAGTACTTC. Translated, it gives CATSIGQDYEQYF.

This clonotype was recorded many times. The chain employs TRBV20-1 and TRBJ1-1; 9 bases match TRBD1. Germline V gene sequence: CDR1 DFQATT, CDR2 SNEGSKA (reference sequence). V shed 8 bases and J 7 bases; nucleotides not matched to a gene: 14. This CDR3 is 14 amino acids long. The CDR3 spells CSLTSGTGIGEAFF. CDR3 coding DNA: TGCAGTCTTACCTCCGGGACAGGGATCGGTGAAGCTTTCTTT.

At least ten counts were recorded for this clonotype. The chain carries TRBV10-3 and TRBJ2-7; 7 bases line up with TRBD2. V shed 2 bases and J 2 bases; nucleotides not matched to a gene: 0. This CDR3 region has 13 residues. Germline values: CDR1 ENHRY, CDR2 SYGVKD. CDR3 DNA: TGTGCCATCAGTGAGGGGACTACCTACGAGCAGTACTTC. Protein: CAISEGTTYEQYF.